This entry lists 13 T cell receptor beta chains sequenced from one sample in a study of T cells after yellow fever vaccination. TCRdb reanalysed the 5' RACE reads using MiXCR and keeps one entry per CDR3 protein. The sample includes 60,000 to 85,000 distinct CDR3 sequences, roughly 6.9% of them seen just once. This material consisted of CD8+ T cells sorted from PBMCs, taken 5 days after the first yellow fever vaccination. The receptors were gathered from a man in his late teens or twenties who received the YFV17D yellow fever vaccine.

The chain combines TRBV4-2 with TRBJ2-7; TRBD2 matches 7 bases. After removal of 0 bases from V and 2 bases from J, the junction contained 7 bases not matched to a gene. This CDR3 spans 16 amino acids. Germline V gene sequence: CDR1 LGHNA, CDR2 YNFKEQ. CDR3 sequence reads: CASSQEVSGYAYEQYF. The CDR3 DNA reads TGTGCCAGCAGCCAAGAGGTTAGCGGGTACGCCTACGAGCAGTACTTC.

This clonotype occurred many times. This chain connects TRBV6-2 or TRBV6-3 to TRBJ2-7, with D perhaps TRBD2 (6 bases). This CDR3 has 15 residues. The germline V gene has CDR1 MNHEY and CDR2 SVGEGT. Trimming shortened V by 7 bases and J by 3 bases, and 19 bases separated the two germline ends. CDR3 loop: CASTTGGRGVYEQYF. For the CDR3, the DNA is TGTGCCAGCACCACCGGGGGAAGAGGGGTCTACGAGCAGTACTTC.

V usage is TRBV7-3 and J usage is TRBJ1-6; D is perhaps TRBD1 (6 bases). Looked up from germline, CDR1 is SGHTA and CDR2 is FQGTGA. The germline V and J ends were trimmed by 3 bases and 7 bases, with 10 bases remaining between them. The CDR3 is 14 amino acids. The CDR3 reads CASSFGGLNSPLHF. CDR3 nucleotides: TGTGCCAGCAGCTTCGGGGGGCTGAATTCACCCCTCCACTTT.

The rearrangement links TRBV4-1 to TRBJ2-5; TRBD2 matches at 7 bases. CDR3 length: 15 amino acids. Germline V gene data show CDR1 as MGHRA and CDR2 as YSYEKL. V lost 5 bases and J lost 2; bases outside the gene matches: 8. CDR3 residues: CASSNRRAGQETQYF. CDR3 sequence (DNA): TGCGCCAGCAGCAACCGACGAGCGGGGCAAGAGACCCAGTACTTC.

The rearrangement uses TRBV6-2 or TRBV6-3 and TRBJ2-7, with TRBD1 matching 7 bases. This CDR3 has 13 residues. Germline assignment: CDR1 MNHEY and CDR2 SVGEGT. The trim removed 5 bases at V and 2 bases at J, leaving 3 bases unmatched. The CDR3 coding sequence is TGTGCCAGCAGTCGGGACAGCACCTACGAGCAGTACGTC. Its protein product is CASSRDSTYEQYV.

At least ten counts were recorded for this clonotype. The chain recombines TRBV7-3 with TRBJ2-3, with 7 bases identical to TRBD1. Germline lookup yields CDR1 SGHTA and CDR2 FQGTGA. The CDR3 has 15 amino acids. V lost 5 bases and J lost 0; bases outside the gene matches: 5. CDR3 residues: CASSKGQSSTDTQYF. The DNA for the CDR3 is TGTGCCAGCAGCAAGGGACAGTCAAGCACAGATACGCAGTATTTT.

This clonotype has just a few counts. V and J are TRBV4-3 and TRBJ2-5, with D possibly being TRBD1 (6 bases). V lost 0 bases, J lost 5 bases, and 16 bases lay in between. CDR1 is LGHNA, CDR2 YSLEER, per germline. The CDR3 loop spans 16 amino acids. The CDR3 region is CASSQDETGSGETQYF. The CDR3 region has the DNA TGCGCCAGCAGCCAAGATGAAACAGGGTCGGGTGAGACCCAGTACTTC.

The chain is built from TRBV5-6 and TRBJ2-7, with 7 nucleotides matching TRBD1. V trimming: 0 bases; J trimming: 4 bases; junction bases outside the gene matches: 4. Germline CDR1 is SGHDT and CDR2 is YYEEEE. This CDR3 contains 14 residues. CDR3 nucleotide sequence: TGTGCCAGCAGCTTGGGGGGACAGCTTTACGAGCAGTACGTC. This codes for CASSLGGQLYEQYV.

This clonotype was seen a few times. The V and J genes are TRBV3-1 and TRBJ2-5, with unresolved D. There are 13 residues in the CDR3. The V gene's germline CDR1 is LGHDT and CDR2 YNNKEL (reference sequence). V dropped 6 bases and J dropped 4 bases, with 12 bases sitting between them. As DNA, the CDR3 is TGTGCCAGCAGTTTAACCCTCCTAGAGACCCAGTACTTC. It codes for CASSLTLLETQYF.

This clonotype was counted many times. This chain joins TRBV7-9 and TRBJ1-1; no clear D gene. The V gene lost 1 base and the J gene lost 4 bases, with 7 bases spanning the gap. The CDR3 extends over 13 amino acids. CDR1 SEHNR and CDR2 FQNEAQ come from the germline V gene (reference sequence). For the CDR3, the DNA is TGTGCCAGCAGCTTAGGGACCCCCACTGAAGCTTTCTTT. This gives the protein CASSLGTPTEAFF.

This clonotype was detected only a few times. The V and J genes are TRBV3-1 and TRBJ2-3; 10 bases are shared with TRBD2. CDR3 length equals 17 residues. Germline-derived CDR1 and CDR2 are LGHDT and YNNKEL (reference sequence). V shed 0 bases and J 3 bases; nucleotides not matched to a gene: 6. The CDR3 protein is CASSQDNALAGTDTQYF. The CDR3 region has the DNA TGTGCCAGCAGCCAAGATAATGCACTAGCGGGGACAGATACGCAGTATTTT.

This clonotype was detected ten times or more. The J gene is TRBJ2-1, the V gene TRBV2; 9 bases are a match to TRBD1. The ends lost 6 bases at V and 6 bases at J; junction bases unmatched: 9. This CDR3 spans 15 amino acids. Germline values: CDR1 SNHLY, CDR2 FYNNEI. The CDR3 coding sequence is TGTGCCAGCAGGGGCCCGGGACAGGGCCCCAATGAGCAGTTCTTC. It encodes CASRGPGQGPNEQFF.

The genes are TRBV10-1 and TRBJ1-1; D is perhaps TRBD1 (5 bases). CDR3 size: 11 residues. Trimming left V 6 bases short and J 10 bases short, with 12 bases between. Germline CDR1 WNHNN, CDR2 SYGVQD (reference sequence). The CDR3 protein is CASRRSRGAFF. The CDR3 bases are TGCGCCAGCAGACGGAGTAGGGGAGCTTTCTTT.